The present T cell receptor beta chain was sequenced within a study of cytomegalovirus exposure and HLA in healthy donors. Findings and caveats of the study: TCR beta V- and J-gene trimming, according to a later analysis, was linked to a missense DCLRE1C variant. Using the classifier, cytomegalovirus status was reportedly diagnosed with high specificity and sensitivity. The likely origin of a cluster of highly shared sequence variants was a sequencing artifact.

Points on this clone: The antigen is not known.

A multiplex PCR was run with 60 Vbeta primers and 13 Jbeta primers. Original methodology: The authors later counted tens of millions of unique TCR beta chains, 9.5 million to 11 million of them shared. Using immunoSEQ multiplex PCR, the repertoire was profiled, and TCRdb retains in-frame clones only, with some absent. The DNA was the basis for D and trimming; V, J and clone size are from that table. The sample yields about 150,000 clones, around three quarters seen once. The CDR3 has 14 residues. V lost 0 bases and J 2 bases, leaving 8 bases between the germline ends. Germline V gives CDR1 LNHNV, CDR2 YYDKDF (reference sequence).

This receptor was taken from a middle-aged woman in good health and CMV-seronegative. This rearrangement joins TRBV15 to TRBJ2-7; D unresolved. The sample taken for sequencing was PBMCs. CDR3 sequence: CATSRDRNPYEQYF. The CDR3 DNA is TGTGCCACCAGCAGAGACAGGAACCCCTACGAGCAGTACTTC.